The rows below give T cell receptor beta chains drawn from one sample of a study of cytomegalovirus exposure and HLA in healthy donors. Method: immunoSEQ multiplex PCR; TCRdb's copy keeps in-frame clones and lacks some. The table has roughly 130,000 clones, over 60% seen once. Specimen: PBMCs. Source of these receptors: a human donor in good health. Both conserved end residues are part of each CDR3. A D gene is named only where the DNA matches it firmly. Not every row has a clone size; where given, it reads once, few, many or a size class.

D: TRBD2
V: TRBV27
size: -
J: TRBJ2-3
DNA: TGTGCCAGCAGTTCAAGCGGGAGGGCCCGAGATACGCAGTATTTT
CDR3: CASSSSGRARDTQYF

D: TRBD2
V: TRBV18
size: -
J: TRBJ2-3
DNA: TGTGCCAGCTCACCGCCGGGGGGAGATACGCAGTATTTT
CDR3: CASSPPGGDTQYF

D: TRBD1
V: TRBV9
size: -
J: TRBJ1-5
DNA: TGTGCCAGCAGCGTAGATCCAGGGACAGGGAATCAGCCCCAGCATTTT
CDR3: CASSVDPGTGNQPQHF

D: -
V: TRBV7-2
size: -
J: TRBJ2-1
DNA: TGTGCCAGCAACCTGGGGGGGGCCCCACGGCCCCCACAATATGAGCAGTTCTTC
CDR3: CASNLGGAPRPPQYEQFF

D: -
V: TRBV4-2
size: -
J: TRBJ1-1
DNA: TGTGCCAGCAGCCAAGAGGCGGGCACTGAAGCTTTCTTT
CDR3: CASSQEAGTEAFF

D: -
V: TRBV29-1
size: -
J: TRBJ1-1
DNA: TGCAGCGTTGAAAGAGTAGCAGAAGAAGCTTTCTTT
CDR3: CSVERVAEEAFF

D: -
V: TRBV11-3
size: few
J: TRBJ2-3
DNA: TGTGCCAGCAGCTCCTATACAGGTCCGAGCACAGATACGCAGTATTTT
CDR3: CASSSYTGPSTDTQYF

D: -
V: TRBV7-5
size: -
J: TRBJ2-1
DNA: TGTGTCAGAAGCTGCTACGGCGGGGGAGACAATGAGCAGTTCTTC
CDR3: CVRSCYGGGDNEQFF

D: -
V: TRBV14
size: -
J: TRBJ2-7
DNA: TGTGCCAGCAGCCACGACTCCTACGAGCAGTACTTC
CDR3: CASSHDSYEQYF

D: -
V: TRBV7-3
size: few
J: TRBJ2-3
DNA: TGTGCCAGCAGCTTTAGAAACCCCACAGATACGCAGTATTTT
CDR3: CASSFRNPTDTQYF

D: TRBD1
V: TRBV5-4
size: -
J: TRBJ1-4
DNA: TGTGCCAGCAGCCGCTGGACAGGGAAGGGTGAAAAACTGTTTTTT
CDR3: CASSRWTGKGEKLFF

D: -
V: TRBV4-3
size: -
J: TRBJ2-2
DNA: TGCGCCAGCAGCCAAGATGGGGGGGCGGGCGGGGAGCTGTTTTTT
CDR3: CASSQDGGAGGELFF

D: TRBD1
V: TRBV7-9
size: -
J: TRBJ1-2
DNA: TGTTCCAGCAGCGCTGACAGGGGAAGTAACTATGGCTACACCTTC
CDR3: CSSSADRGSNYGYTF

D: TRBD2
V: TRBV5-1
size: -
J: TRBJ2-1
DNA: TGCGCCAGCGGCCGGGACTACGCGTACAATGAGCAGTTCTTC
CDR3: CASGRDYAYNEQFF

D: -
V: TRBV5-1
size: -
J: TRBJ2-7
DNA: TGCGCCAGCAGCCTAGGGACACTATCCTACGAGCAGTACTTC
CDR3: CASSLGTLSYEQYF

D: -
V: TRBV2
size: -
J: TRBJ1-4
DNA: TGTGCCAGCCGCCGTGAGGGGGGGAAGGAAAAACTGTTTTTT
CDR3: CASRREGGKEKLFF

D: -
V: TRBV13
size: once
J: TRBJ1-2
DNA: TGTGCCAGCAGCCCTAGGGGGATCTATGGCTACACCTTC
CDR3: CASSPRGIYGYTF

D: -
V: TRBV6-1
size: -
J: TRBJ1-2
DNA: TGTGCCAGCAGTGATCGTTATGGCTACACCTTC
CDR3: CASSDRYGYTF

D: TRBD1
V: TRBV2
size: -
J: TRBJ2-5
DNA: TGTGCCAGCAGTGAAGCGGACAGGTTGGCCCAGTACTTC
CDR3: CASSEADRLAQYF

D: TRBD1
V: TRBV5-1
size: -
J: TRBJ1-6
DNA: TGCGCCAGCAGCCTTAGAGGGGGACCCGGGACAGATTCACCCCTCCACTTT
CDR3: CASSLRGGPGTDSPLHF

D: -
V: TRBV2
size: -
J: TRBJ2-7
DNA: TGTGCCAGCAGGACTTATAGCGAGCAGTACTTC
CDR3: CASRTYSEQYF

D: -
V: TRBV21-1
size: few
J: TRBJ1-5
DNA: TGTGCCAGCAGCGATCAGATTAAGCCCCAGCATTTT
CDR3: CASSDQIKPQHF

D: TRBD2
V: TRBV2
size: -
J: TRBJ2-3
DNA: TGTGCCAGCAGGGGACTAGCCCCAGATACGCAGTATTTT
CDR3: CASRGLAPDTQYF

D: TRBD1
V: TRBV5-1
size: -
J: TRBJ1-3
DNA: TGCGCCAGCAGCCTCGCGGTGGGACAGGGGGACACCATATATTTT
CDR3: CASSLAVGQGDTIYF

D: -
V: TRBV6-5
size: -
J: TRBJ1-6
DNA: TGTGCCAGCAGTTCACCAGGAATCCGGGGTTCACCCCTCCACTTT
CDR3: CASSSPGIRGSPLHF

D: -
V: TRBV5-1
size: -
J: TRBJ1-3
DNA: TGCGCCAGCAGCCTACTGGACAGCGAGACTGGAAACACCATATATTTT
CDR3: CASSLLDSETGNTIYF

D: TRBD1
V: TRBV19
size: -
J: TRBJ1-5
DNA: TGTGCCAGCCAGGGGGTTGCGGCAATCGATCAGCCCCAGCATTTT
CDR3: CASQGVAAIDQPQHF

D: -
V: TRBV7-9
size: -
J: TRBJ2-6
DNA: TGTGCCAGCAGCTTAGTACCCAGCCCAGGCCTGACTTTC
CDR3: CASSLVPSPGLTF

D: TRBD1
V: TRBV6-5
size: -
J: TRBJ2-7
DNA: TGTGCCAGCAGTAAAGACAGGGCCAGCTCCTACGAGCAGTACTTC
CDR3: CASSKDRASSYEQYF

D: -
V: TRBV29-1
size: once
J: TRBJ2-3
DNA: TGCAGCGTTGATTCGGGAGATACGCAGTATTTT
CDR3: CSVDSGDTQYF

D: -
V: TRBV25-1
size: -
J: TRBJ2-5
DNA: TGTGCCAGCAGTGAACAGGGGGGCGGGGAGACCCAGTACTTC
CDR3: CASSEQGGGETQYF

D: -
V: TRBV5-4
size: few
J: TRBJ2-3
DNA: TGTGCCAGCAGCCCCCGCCAGGGACAATCAGATACGCAGTATTTT
CDR3: CASSPRQGQSDTQYF

D: TRBD2
V: TRBV7-6
size: -
J: TRBJ2-1
DNA: TGTGCCAGCAGCTCCGGGACTAGCGGGAGGTATGAGCAGTTCTTC
CDR3: CASSSGTSGRYEQFF

D: TRBD1
V: TRBV5-1
size: -
J: TRBJ1-1
DNA: TGCGCCAGCAGCTTGGCCCCCAGGGGGCGAGGCCTTATGAACACTGAAGCTTTCTTT
CDR3: CASSLAPRGRGLMNTEAFF

D: -
V: TRBV29-1
size: once
J: TRBJ1-2
DNA: TGCAGCGTTGGGACACCCGATGGCTACACCTTC
CDR3: CSVGTPDGYTF